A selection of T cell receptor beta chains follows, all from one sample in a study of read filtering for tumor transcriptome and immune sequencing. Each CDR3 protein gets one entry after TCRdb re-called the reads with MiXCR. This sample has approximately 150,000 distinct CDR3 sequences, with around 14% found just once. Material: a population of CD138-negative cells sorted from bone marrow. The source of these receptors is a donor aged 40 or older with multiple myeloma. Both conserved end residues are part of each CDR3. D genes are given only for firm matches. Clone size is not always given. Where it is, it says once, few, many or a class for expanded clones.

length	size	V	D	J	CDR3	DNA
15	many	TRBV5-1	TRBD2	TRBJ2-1	CASSLVVAGMNEQFF	TGCGCCAGCAGCCTTGTTGTAGCGGGAATGAATGAGCAGTTCTTC
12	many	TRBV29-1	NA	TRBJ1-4	CSAGARNEKLFF	TGCAGCGCCGGAGCGAGAAATGAAAAACTGTTTTTT
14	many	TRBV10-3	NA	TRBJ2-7	CAISVRGRGYEQYF	TGTGCCATCAGTGTTCGAGGGAGAGGTTACGAGCAGTACTTC
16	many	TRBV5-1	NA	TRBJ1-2	CASSLVGTKRVNGYTF	TGCGCCAGCAGCTTGGTTGGGACCAAACGCGTAAATGGCTACACCTTC
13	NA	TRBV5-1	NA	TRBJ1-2	CASTPQGGYGYTF	TGCGCCAGCACCCCGCAGGGAGGCTATGGCTACACCTTC
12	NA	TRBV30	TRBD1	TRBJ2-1	CACGTGRNEQFF	TGTGCCTGTGGGACAGGGAGAAATGAGCAGTTCTTC
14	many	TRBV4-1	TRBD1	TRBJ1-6	CASRLDRGNSPLHF	TGCGCCAGCAGGTTGGACAGGGGGAATTCACCCCTCCACTTT
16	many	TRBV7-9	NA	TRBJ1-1	CASSLAHGSVKAEAFF	TGTGCCAGCAGCTTAGCCCACGGCAGCGTGAAGGCTGAAGCTTTCTTT
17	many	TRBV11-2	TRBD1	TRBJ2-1	CASSLDRRTGAYNEQFF	TGTGCCAGCAGCTTAGATCGGCGGACAGGGGCCTACAATGAGCAGTTCTTC
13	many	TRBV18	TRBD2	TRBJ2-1	CASSSSGSNEQFF	TGTGCCAGCTCAAGTAGCGGGAGCAATGAGCAGTTCTTC
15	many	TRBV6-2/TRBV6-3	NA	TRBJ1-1	CASSYSPGMNTEAFF	TGTGCCAGCAGTTACTCACCCGGGATGAACACTGAAGCTTTCTTT
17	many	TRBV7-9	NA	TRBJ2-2	CASRRDWTALNTGELFF	TGTGCCAGCAGACGTGATTGGACAGCTTTAAACACCGGGGAGCTGTTTTTT
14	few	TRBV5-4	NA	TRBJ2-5	CASSSQGGLETQYF	TGTGCCAGCAGCTCGCAGGGGGGGTTGGAGACCCAGTACTTC
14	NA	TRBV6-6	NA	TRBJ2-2	CASRGTANTGEPFF	TGTGCCAGCAGAGGGACGGCGAACACCGGGGAGCCGTTTTTT
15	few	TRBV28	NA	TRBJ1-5	CASSLLQEGNQPQHF	TGTGCCAGCAGTTTACTCCAGGAAGGGAATCAGCCCCAGCATTTT
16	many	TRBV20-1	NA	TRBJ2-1	CSARDQSAKGYNEQFF	TGCAGTGCTAGAGATCAAAGCGCAAAGGGTTACAATGAGCAGTTCTTC
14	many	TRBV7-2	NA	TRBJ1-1	CASSPRGMNTEAFF	TGTGCCAGCAGCCCCAGGGGCATGAACACTGAAGCTTTCTTT
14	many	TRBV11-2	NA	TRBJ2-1	CASSLVGARNEQFF	TGTGCCAGCAGCTTAGTAGGAGCACGAAATGAGCAGTTCTTC
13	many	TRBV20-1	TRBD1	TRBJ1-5	CSARDPGGQPQHF	TGCAGTGCTAGGGACCCAGGGGGTCAGCCCCAGCATTTT
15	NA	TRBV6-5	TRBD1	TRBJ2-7	CASSSGQWPTYEQYF	TGTGCCAGCAGTTCGGGACAGTGGCCCACCTACGAGCAGTACTTC
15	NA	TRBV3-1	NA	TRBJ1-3	CASSQRRQVGNTIYF	TGTGCCAGCAGTCAACGTCGACAGGTTGGAAACACCATATATTTT
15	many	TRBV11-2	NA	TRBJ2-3	CASSLASPRTDTQYF	TGTGCCAGCAGCTTAGCGAGCCCACGCACAGATACGCAGTATTTT
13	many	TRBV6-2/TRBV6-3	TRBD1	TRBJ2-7	CASSGTGPYEQYF	TGTGCCAGCAGCGGGACAGGTCCCTACGAGCAGTACTTC
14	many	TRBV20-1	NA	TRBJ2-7	CSASPRVPNYEQYF	TGCAGTGCCAGCCCCAGGGTTCCGAACTACGAGCAGTACTTC
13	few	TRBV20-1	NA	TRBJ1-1	CSASRQGYTEAFF	TGCAGTGCGAGCCGTCAGGGGTACACTGAAGCTTTCTTT
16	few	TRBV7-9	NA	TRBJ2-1	CASSLVAINPYNEQFF	TGTGCCAGCAGCTTAGTTGCCATCAACCCCTACAATGAGCAGTTCTTC
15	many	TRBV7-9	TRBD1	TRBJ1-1	CASSAPGTANTEAFF	TGTGCCAGCAGCGCGCCTGGGACAGCGAACACTGAAGCTTTCTTT
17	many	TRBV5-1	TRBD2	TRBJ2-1	CASSSLRTSGALNEQFF	TGCGCCAGCAGCTCTCTTCGGACTAGCGGGGCCCTAAATGAGCAGTTCTTC
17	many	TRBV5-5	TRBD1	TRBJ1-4	CASSISGTAPTNEKLFF	TGTGCCAGCAGCATATCCGGGACAGCCCCAACTAATGAAAAACTGTTTTTT
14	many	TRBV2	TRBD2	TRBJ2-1	CARGGTSGDNEQFF	TGTGCCAGGGGGGGCACTAGCGGAGACAATGAGCAGTTCTTC
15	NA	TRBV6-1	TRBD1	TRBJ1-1	CASSEKTGGRTEAFF	TGTGCCAGCAGTGAAAAAACAGGGGGGCGAACTGAAGCTTTCTTT
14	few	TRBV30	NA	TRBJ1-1	CAWSTPSGATEAFF	TGTGCCTGGAGCACCCCGTCCGGGGCCACTGAAGCTTTCTTT
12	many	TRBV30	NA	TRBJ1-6	CAWTRGNSPLHF	TGTGCCTGGACAAGAGGAAATTCACCCCTCCACTTT
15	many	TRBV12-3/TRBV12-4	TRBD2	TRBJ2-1	CASSLRSGRLNEQFF	TGTGCCAGCAGTTTAAGGAGCGGGAGATTGAATGAGCAGTTCTTC
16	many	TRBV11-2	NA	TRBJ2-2	CASSSSSVRVAGELFF	TGTGCCAGCAGCTCGTCTAGCGTGAGAGTGGCCGGGGAGCTGTTTTTT
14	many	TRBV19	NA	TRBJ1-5	CASRTTPPVQPQHF	TGTGCCAGTAGAACTACTCCCCCGGTCCAGCCCCAGCATTTT
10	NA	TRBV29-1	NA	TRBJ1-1	CSVERSRAFF	TGCAGCGTTGAGAGGTCTCGAGCTTTCTTT
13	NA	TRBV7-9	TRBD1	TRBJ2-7	CASSSTGIYEQYF	TGTGCCAGCAGCTCGACAGGGATCTACGAGCAGTACTTC
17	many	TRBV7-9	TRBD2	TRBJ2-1	CASSPERKRENWDEQFF	TGTGCCAGCAGCCCAGAGAGGAAGCGGGAGAATTGGGATGAGCAGTTCTTC
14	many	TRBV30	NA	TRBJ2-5	CAWSVGLIQETQYF	TGTGCCTGGAGTGTAGGCCTGATCCAAGAGACCCAGTACTTC
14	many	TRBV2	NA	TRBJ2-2	CAIPRTENTGELFF	TGTGCCATACCTCGGACAGAAAACACCGGGGAGCTGTTTTTT
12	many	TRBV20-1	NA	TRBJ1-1	CSALRVNTEAFF	TGCAGTGCGTTGAGGGTGAACACTGAAGCTTTCTTT
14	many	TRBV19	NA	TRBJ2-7	CASSVDSATYEQYF	TGTGCCAGTAGTGTGGACAGTGCCACCTACGAGCAGTACTTC
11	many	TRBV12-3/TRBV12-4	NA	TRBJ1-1	CASLRGMKAFF	TGTGCCAGCCTCCGGGGAATGAAAGCTTTCTTT
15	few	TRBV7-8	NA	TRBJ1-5	CASSPRDRRDQPQHF	TGTGCCAGCAGCCCCCGGGACCGTCGGGATCAGCCCCAGCATTTT